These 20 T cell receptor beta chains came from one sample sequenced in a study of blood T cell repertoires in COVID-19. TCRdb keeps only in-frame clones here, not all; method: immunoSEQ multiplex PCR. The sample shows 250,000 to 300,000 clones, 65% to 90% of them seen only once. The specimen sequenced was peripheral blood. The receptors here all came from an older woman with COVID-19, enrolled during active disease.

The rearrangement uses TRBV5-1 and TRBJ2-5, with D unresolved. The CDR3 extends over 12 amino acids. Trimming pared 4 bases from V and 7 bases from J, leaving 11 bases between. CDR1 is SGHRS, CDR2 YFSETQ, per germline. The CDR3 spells CASSTDPGTQYF. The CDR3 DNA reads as TGCGCCAGCAGCACCGATCCGGGGACCCAGTACTTC.

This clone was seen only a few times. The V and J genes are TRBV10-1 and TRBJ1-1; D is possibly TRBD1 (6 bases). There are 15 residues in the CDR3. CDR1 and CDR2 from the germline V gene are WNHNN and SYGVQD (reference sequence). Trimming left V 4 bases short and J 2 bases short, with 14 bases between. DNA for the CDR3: TGCGCCAGCAGTGCAAGAGGACAGACTAACACTGAAGCTTTCTTT. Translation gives CASSARGQTNTEAFF.

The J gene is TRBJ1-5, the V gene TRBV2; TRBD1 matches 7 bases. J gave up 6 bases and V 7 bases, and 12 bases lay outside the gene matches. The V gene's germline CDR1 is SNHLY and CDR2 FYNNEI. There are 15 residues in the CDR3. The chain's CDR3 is CASTPGTDSIQPQHF. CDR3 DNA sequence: TGTGCCAGCACCCCTGGGACAGACTCAATTCAGCCCCAGCATTTT. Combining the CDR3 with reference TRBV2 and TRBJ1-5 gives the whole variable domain EPEVTQTPSHQVTQMGQEVILRCVPISNHLYFYWYRQILGQKVEFLVSFYNNEISEKSEIFDDQFSVERPDGSNFTLKIRSTKLEDSAMYFCASTPGTDSIQPQHFGDGTRLSIL.

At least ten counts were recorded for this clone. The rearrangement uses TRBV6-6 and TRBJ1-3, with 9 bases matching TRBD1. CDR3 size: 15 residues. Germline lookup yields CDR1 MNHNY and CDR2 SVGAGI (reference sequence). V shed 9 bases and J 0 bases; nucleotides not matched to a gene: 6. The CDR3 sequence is CASTGTGLSGNTIYF. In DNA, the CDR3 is TGTGCCAGTACCGGGACAGGGCTCTCTGGAAACACCATATATTTT.

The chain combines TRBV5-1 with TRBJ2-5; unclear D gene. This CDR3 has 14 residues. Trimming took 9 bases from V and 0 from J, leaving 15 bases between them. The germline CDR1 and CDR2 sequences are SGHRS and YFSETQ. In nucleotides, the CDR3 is TGCGCCATTCTAACTGACTCGTACCAAGAGACCCAGTACTTC. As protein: CAILTDSYQETQYF.

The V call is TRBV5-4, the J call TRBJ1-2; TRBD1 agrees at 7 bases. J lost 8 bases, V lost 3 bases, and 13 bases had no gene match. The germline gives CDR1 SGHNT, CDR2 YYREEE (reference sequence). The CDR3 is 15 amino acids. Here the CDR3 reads CASSSGQFPFGGYTF. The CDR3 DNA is TGTGCCAGCAGCTCGGGACAGTTCCCCTTTGGGGGCTACACCTTC.

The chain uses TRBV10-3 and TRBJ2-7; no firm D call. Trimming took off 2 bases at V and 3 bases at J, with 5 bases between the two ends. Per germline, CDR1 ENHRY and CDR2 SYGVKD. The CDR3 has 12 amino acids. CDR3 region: CAISELLYEQYF. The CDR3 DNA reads TGTGCCATCAGTGAGCTCCTCTACGAGCAGTACTTC.

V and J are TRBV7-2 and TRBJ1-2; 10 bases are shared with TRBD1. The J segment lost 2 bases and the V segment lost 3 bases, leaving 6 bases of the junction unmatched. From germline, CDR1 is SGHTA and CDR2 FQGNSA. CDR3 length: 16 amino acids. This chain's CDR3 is CASSLDRGIMNYGYTF. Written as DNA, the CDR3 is TGTGCCAGCAGCTTGGACAGGGGGATAATGAACTATGGCTACACCTTC.

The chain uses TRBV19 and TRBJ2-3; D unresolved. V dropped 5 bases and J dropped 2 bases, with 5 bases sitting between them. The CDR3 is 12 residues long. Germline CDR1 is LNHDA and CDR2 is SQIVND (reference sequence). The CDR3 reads CASSPYTDTQYF. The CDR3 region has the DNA TGTGCCAGTAGTCCCTACACAGATACGCAGTATTTT.

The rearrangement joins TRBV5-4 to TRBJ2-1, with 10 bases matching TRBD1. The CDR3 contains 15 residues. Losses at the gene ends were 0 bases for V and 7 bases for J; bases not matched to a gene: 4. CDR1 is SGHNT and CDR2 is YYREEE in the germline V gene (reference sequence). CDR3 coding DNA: TGTGCCAGCAGCTTGGCGGGGGACAGGGGAAATGAGCAGTTCTTC. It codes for CASSLAGDRGNEQFF.

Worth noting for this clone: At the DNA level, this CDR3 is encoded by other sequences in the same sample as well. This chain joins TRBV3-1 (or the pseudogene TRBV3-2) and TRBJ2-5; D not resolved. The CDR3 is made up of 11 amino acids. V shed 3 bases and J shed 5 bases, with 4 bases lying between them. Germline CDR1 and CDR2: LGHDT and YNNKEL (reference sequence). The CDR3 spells CASSHGETQYF. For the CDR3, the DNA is TGTGCCAGCAGCCACGGGGAGACCCAGTACTTC.

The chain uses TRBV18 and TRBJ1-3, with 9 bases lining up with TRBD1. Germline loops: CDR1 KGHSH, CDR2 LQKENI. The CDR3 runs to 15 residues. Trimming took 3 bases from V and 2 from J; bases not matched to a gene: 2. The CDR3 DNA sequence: TGTGCCAGCTCACCGGGACAGGGCCCTGGAAACACCATATATTTT. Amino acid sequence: CASSPGQGPGNTIYF.

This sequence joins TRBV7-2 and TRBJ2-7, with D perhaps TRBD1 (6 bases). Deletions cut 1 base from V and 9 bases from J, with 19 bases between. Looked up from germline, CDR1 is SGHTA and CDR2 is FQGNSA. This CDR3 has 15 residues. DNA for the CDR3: TGTGCCAGCAGCTTAGGAGGGGACACCCCCAGAGTGCAGTACTTC. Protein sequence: CASSLGGDTPRVQYF.

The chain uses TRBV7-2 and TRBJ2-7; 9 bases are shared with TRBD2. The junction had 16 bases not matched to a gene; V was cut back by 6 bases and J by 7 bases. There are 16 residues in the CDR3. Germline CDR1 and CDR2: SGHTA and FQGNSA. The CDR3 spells CASRPALSGGLGEQYF. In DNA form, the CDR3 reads TGTGCCAGCAGACCTGCTCTTAGCGGGGGCCTGGGAGAGCAGTACTTC.

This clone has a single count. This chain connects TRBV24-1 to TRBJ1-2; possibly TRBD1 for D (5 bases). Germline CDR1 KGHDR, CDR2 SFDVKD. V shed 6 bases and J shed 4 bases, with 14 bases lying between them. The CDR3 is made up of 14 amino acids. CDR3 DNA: TGTGCCACCAGTCCCCCCGGGGGAGTCTATGGCTACACCTTC. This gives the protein CATSPPGGVYGYTF.

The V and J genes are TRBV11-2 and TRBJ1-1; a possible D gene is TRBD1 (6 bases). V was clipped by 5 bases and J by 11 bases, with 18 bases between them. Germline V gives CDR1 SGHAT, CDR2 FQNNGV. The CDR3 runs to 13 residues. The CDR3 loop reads CASSASQGYWAFF. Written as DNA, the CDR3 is TGTGCCAGCAGCGCGAGCCAGGGGTATTGGGCTTTCTTT.

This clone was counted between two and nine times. CDR3 sequence: CASSSGQGQTQYF. CDR3 in DNA: TGCGCCAGCAGCTCCGGACAGGGACAGACCCAGTACTTC. The chain recombines TRBV5-1 with TRBJ2-5, with 8 bases aligning to TRBD1. After removal of 3 bases from V and 6 bases from J, the junction contained 4 bases not matched to a gene. Germline-derived CDR1 and CDR2 are SGHRS and YFSETQ. This CDR3 spans 13 amino acids.

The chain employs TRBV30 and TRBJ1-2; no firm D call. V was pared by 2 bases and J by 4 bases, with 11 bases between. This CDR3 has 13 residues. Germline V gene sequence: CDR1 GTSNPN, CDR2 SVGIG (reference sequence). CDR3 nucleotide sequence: TGTGCCTGGAGTCCCCAGCGGGGCTATGGCTACACCTTC. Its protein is CAWSPQRGYGYTF.

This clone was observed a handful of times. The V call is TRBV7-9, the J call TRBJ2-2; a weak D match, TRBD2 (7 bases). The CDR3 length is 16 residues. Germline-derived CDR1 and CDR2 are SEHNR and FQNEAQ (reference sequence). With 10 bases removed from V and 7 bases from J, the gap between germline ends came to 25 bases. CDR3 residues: CATPSGTGGPDGELFF. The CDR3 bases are TGTGCCACGCCCTCGGGAACCGGGGGGCCGGACGGGGAGCTGTTTTTT.

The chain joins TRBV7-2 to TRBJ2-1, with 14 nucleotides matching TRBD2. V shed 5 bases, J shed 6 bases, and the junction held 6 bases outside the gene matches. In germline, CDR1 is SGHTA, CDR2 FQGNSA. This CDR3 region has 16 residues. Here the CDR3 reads CASSPWGLAGANEQFF. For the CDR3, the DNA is TGTGCCAGCAGCCCCTGGGGACTAGCGGGGGCCAATGAGCAGTTCTTC.